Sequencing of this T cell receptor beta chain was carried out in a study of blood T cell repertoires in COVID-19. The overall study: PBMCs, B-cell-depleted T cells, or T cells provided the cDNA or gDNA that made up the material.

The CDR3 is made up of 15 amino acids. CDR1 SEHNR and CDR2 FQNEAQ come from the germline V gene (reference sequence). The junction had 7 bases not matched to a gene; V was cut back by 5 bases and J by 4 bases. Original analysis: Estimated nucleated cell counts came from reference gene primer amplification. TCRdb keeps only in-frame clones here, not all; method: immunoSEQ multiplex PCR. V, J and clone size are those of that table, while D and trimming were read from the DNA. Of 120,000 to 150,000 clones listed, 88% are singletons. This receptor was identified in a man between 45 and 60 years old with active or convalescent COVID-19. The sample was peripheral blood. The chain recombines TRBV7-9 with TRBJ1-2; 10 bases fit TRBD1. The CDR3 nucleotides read TGTGCCAGCAGCGATTGGGACAGGGGTCTCTATGGCTACACCTTC. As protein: CASSDWDRGLYGYTF.